The 17 T cell receptor beta chains reported below all come from one sample, sequenced in a study of CD8 T cells in ankylosing spondylitis. One entry per CDR3 protein, called by TCRdb with MiXCR from the 5' RACE reads. Found here are 180,000 or so distinct CDR3 sequences, about 9.9% of them singletons; the top ten hold roughly 29%. Sequenced sample: blood, either unsorted or a sorted T cell fraction (not recorded which). The source is a male donor with ankylosing spondylitis or in good health (not recorded which).

This clonotype came up many times. J is TRBJ1-4 and V is TRBV6-1, with D perhaps matching TRBD1 (5 bases). Germline lookup yields CDR1 MNHNS and CDR2 SASEGT. The CDR3 sequence is 15 residues long. V was shortened by 6 bases and J by 4 bases, with 15 bases between the two germline ends. CDR3 region: CASRRTGTVNEKLFF. The CDR3 region has the DNA TGTGCCAGCAGGCGGACCGGGACGGTTAATGAAAAACTGTTTTTT.

The chain uses TRBV6-1 and TRBJ2-7; TRBD1 might be the D (6 bases). CDR1 MNHNS and CDR2 SASEGT come from the germline V gene. This CDR3 contains 14 residues. V shed 6 bases and J shed 4 bases, with 16 bases lying between them. This CDR3 reads CASSQTGRGYEQYF. CDR3 bases: TGTGCCAGCAGCCAGACAGGTAGAGGGTACGAGCAGTACTTC.

This chain joins TRBV19 and TRBJ2-2; no reliable D call. Trimming left V 8 bases short and J 4 bases short, with 14 bases between. The CDR3 is 14 residues long. Per the germline V gene, CDR1 is LNHDA and CDR2 is SQIVND (reference sequence). CDR3 sequence (DNA): TGTGCCAGTTCTCGTGCTGTGGGCACCGGGGAGCTGTTTTTT. This sequence encodes CASSRAVGTGELFF.

In its sample, this clonotype was seen many times. The rearrangement uses TRBV7-9 and TRBJ1-4; the D is unclear. The V end was cut by 1 base, the J end by 8 bases, with 8 bases between. CDR3 length equals 13 residues. CDR1 and CDR2 (germline): SEHNR, FQNEAQ (reference sequence). CDR3 nucleotide sequence: TGTGCCAGCAGCTTAGAATTAAGCGAAAAACTGTTTTTT. Translating it yields CASSLELSEKLFF.

Many counts were recorded for this clonotype. CDR3 nucleotides: TGCAGCGTTTTGAGGCCGACTAGCGGCACAGATACGCAGTATTTT. Translated: CSVLRPTSGTDTQYF. The genes are TRBV29-1 and TRBJ2-3; TRBD2 aligns across 8 bases. The CDR3 totals 15 residues. V lost 5 bases, J lost 1 base, and 8 bases stayed unmatched. Looked up from germline, CDR1 is SQVTM and CDR2 is ANQGSEA.

In this sample, this clonotype turned up many times. The chain couples TRBV6-5 to TRBJ1-1, with a tentative D call TRBD1 (5 bases). Germline assignment: CDR1 MNHEY and CDR2 SVGAGI. Trimming shortened V by 1 base and J by 6 bases, and 24 bases separated the two germline ends. CDR3 length equals 18 residues. DNA for the CDR3: TGTGCCAGCAGTTACTATCTCCAGGGCCGTTCGTTAATCGCTGAAGCTTTCTTT. Its protein is CASSYYLQGRSLIAEAFF.

This clonotype has ten or more counts. The V gene is TRBV5-1, the J gene TRBJ1-1; 9 nucleotides line up with TRBD1. Germline V lookup: CDR1 SGHRS, CDR2 YFSETQ. The CDR3 sequence is 16 residues long. J was trimmed by 0 bases and V by 1 base; bases with no gene match: 4. This CDR3 reads CASSLYTGGMNTEAFF. The CDR3 DNA is TGCGCCAGCAGCTTGTACACAGGGGGCATGAACACTGAAGCTTTCTTT.

This clonotype was recorded at least ten times. CDR3 region: CASSQEGGAGSLSTEAFF. CDR3 bases: TGCGCCAGCAGCCAAGAAGGAGGGGCTGGGTCGCTTAGCACTGAAGCTTTCTTT. This rearrangement joins TRBV4-3 to TRBJ1-1; D is perhaps TRBD1 (5 bases). The length of the CDR3 is 18 residues. Germline V gene data show CDR1 as LGHNA and CDR2 as YSLEER. V lost 0 bases and J 4 bases, leaving 21 bases between the germline ends.

This clonotype was counted many times. The chain uses TRBV5-1 and TRBJ2-1; no firm D call. V was trimmed by 2 bases and J by 6 bases, leaving 9 bases between them. The CDR3 spans 13 residues. CDR1 and CDR2 (germline): SGHRS, YFSETQ. CDR3 sequence (DNA): TGCGCCAGCAGCTTCCGACTTTTCAATGAGCAGTTCTTC. Its translation is CASSFRLFNEQFF.

This clonotype was detected many times. The chain uses TRBV10-3 and TRBJ2-7, with 7 bases that match TRBD1. CDR1 ENHRY and CDR2 SYGVKD come from the germline V gene. The CDR3 consists of 12 residues. V lost 7 bases and J lost 3; bases outside the gene matches: 3. The CDR3 loop is CAIKGADYEQYF. In DNA, the CDR3 is TGTGCCATCAAGGGGGCAGACTACGAGCAGTACTTC.

This clonotype was seen a handful of times. The J gene is TRBJ2-3, the V gene TRBV5-6; D is possibly TRBD2 (5 bases). CDR3 length: 18 amino acids. From germline, CDR1 is SGHDT and CDR2 YYEEEE. With 4 bases removed from V and 2 bases from J, the gap between germline ends came to 23 bases. The CDR3 loop reads CASSQRGGLAELTDTQYF. DNA for the CDR3: TGTGCCAGCAGCCAGAGAGGTGGACTCGCTGAACTCACAGATACGCAGTATTTT.

In this sample, this clonotype turned up many times. This chain connects TRBV5-1 to TRBJ1-5; D is uncertain. This CDR3 spans 13 amino acids. Germline assignment: CDR1 SGHRS and CDR2 YFSETQ. V lost 4 bases and J 7 bases, leaving 12 bases between the germline ends. This CDR3 is CASSPLWGQPQHF. CDR3 nucleotides: TGCGCCAGCAGCCCATTGTGGGGACAGCCCCAGCATTTT.

In its sample, this clonotype was seen many times. The chain combines TRBV7-8 with TRBJ2-2, with TRBD1 identical over 8 bases. Per germline, CDR1 SGHVS and CDR2 FQNEAQ. The length of the CDR3 is 17 residues. V shed 3 bases, J shed 1 base, and the junction held 7 bases outside the gene matches. CDR3 coding DNA: TGTGCCAGCAGCTTTATCCTCGGGACAGGGAACACCGGGGAGCTGTTTTTT. This encodes CASSFILGTGNTGELFF. The entire variable domain, with the rest obtained from reference TRBV7-8 and TRBJ2-2, is as follows: GAGVSQSPRYKVAKRGQDVALRCDPISGHVSLFWYQQALGQGPEFLTYFQNEAQLDKSGLPSDRFFAERPEGSVSTLKIQRTQQEDSAVYLCASSFILGTGNTGELFFGEGSRLTVL.

The chain uses TRBV20-1 and TRBJ2-7, with TRBD1 matching over 7 bases. The trim removed 6 bases at V and 5 bases at J, leaving 10 bases unmatched. The germline CDR1 and CDR2 sequences are DFQATT and SNEGSKA (reference sequence). This CDR3 is 13 amino acids long. CDR3 in amino acids: CSANRGRANEQYF. CDR3 DNA: TGCAGTGCAAACAGGGGCAGGGCCAACGAGCAGTACTTC.

This clonotype was seen a handful of times. The chain is built from TRBV5-1 and TRBJ2-5, with D unclear. V was clipped by 4 bases and J by 4 bases, with 8 bases between them. CDR3 length equals 12 residues. In germline, CDR1 is SGHRS, CDR2 YFSETQ. CDR3 amino acids: CASSRPPETQYF. CDR3 bases: TGCGCCAGCAGCCGACCCCCAGAGACCCAGTACTTC.

Notes on this clonotype: At one end, the junction sequence differs from germline, possibly due to a read error. The chain joins TRBV5-1 to TRBJ2-1; D assignment may be TRBD1 or TRBD2 (5 bases each). Germline V gives CDR1 SGHRS, CDR2 YFSETQ. This CDR3 contains 15 residues. CDR3 loop: CASSLEGTGYNEQSF. CDR3 bases: TGCGCCAGCAGCTTGGAGGGGACGGGCTACAATGAGCAGTCCTTC.

The sample holds many counts of this clonotype. The V and J genes are TRBV2 and TRBJ2-4; D is ambiguous. V was cut by 10 bases and J by 7 bases, with 20 bases left in between. The CDR3 extends over 14 amino acids. Germline assignment: CDR1 SNHLY and CDR2 FYNNEI. The CDR3 spells CATLPQTGLNIQYF. CDR3 nucleotides: TGTGCCACCCTTCCACAAACCGGGCTCAACATTCAGTACTTC.